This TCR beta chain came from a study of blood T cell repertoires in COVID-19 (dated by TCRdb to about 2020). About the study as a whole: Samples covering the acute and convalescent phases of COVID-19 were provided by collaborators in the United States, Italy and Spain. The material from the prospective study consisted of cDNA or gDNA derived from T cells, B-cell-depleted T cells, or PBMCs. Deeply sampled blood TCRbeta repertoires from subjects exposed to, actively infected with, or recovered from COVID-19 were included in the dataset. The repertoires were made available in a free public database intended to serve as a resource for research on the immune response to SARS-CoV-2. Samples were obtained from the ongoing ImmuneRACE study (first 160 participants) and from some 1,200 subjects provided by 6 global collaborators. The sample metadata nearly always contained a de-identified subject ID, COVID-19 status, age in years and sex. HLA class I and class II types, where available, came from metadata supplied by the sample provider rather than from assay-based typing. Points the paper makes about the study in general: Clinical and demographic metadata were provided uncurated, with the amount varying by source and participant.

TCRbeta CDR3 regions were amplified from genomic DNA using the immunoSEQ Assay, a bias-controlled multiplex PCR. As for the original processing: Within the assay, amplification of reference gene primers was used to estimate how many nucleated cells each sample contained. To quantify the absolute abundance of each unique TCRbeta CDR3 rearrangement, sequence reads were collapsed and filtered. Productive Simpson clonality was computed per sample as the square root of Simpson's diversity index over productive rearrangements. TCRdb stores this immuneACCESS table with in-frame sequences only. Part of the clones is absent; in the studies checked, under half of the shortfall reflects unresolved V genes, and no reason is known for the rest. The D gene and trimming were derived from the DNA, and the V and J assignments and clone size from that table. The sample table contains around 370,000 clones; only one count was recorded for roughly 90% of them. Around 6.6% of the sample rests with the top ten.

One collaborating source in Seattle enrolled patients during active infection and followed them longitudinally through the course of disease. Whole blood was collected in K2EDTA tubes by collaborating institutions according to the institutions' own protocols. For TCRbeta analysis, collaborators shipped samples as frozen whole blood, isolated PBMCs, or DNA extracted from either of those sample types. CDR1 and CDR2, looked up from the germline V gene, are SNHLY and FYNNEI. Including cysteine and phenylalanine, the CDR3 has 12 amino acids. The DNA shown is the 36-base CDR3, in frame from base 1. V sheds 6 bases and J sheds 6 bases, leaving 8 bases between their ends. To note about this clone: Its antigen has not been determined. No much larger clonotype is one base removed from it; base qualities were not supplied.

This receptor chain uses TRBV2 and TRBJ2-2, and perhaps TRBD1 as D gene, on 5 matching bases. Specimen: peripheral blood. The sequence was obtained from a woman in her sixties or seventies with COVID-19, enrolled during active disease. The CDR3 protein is CASSRVAGELFF. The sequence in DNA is TGTGCCAGCAGCAGGGTGGCCGGGGAGCTGTTTTTT. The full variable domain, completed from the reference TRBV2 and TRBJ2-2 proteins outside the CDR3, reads EPEVTQTPSHQVTQMGQEVILRCVPISNHLYFYWYRQILGQKVEFLVSFYNNEISEKSEIFDDQFSVERPDGSNFTLKIRSTKLEDSAMYFCASSRVAGELFFGEGSRLTVL.